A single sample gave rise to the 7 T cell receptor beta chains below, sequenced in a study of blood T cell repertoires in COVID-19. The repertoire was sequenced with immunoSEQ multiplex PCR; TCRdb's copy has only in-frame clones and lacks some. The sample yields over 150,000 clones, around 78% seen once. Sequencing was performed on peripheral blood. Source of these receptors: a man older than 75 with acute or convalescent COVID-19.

CDR3 sequence reads: CASSRQGARDTQYF. For the CDR3, the DNA is TGTGCCAGCAGCCGACAGGGGGCGAGAGATACGCAGTATTTT. The J gene is TRBJ2-3, the V gene TRBV5-4; 10 bases match TRBD1. The CDR3 sequence is 14 residues long. Per the germline V gene, CDR1 is SGHNT and CDR2 is YYREEE (reference sequence). V shed 4 bases and J 5 bases; nucleotides not matched to a gene: 4.

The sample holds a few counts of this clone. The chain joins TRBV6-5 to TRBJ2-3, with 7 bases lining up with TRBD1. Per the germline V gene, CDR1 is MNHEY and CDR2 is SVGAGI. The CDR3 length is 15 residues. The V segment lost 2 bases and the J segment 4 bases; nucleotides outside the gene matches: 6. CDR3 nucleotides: TGTGCCAGCAGTTACACGGGACAGACAGCAGATACGCAGTATTTT. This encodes CASSYTGQTADTQYF.

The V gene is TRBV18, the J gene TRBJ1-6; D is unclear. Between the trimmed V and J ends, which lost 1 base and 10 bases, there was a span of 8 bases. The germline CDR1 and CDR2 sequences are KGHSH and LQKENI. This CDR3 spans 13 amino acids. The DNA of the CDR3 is TGTGCCAGCTCACCACGCCTAGAATCACCCCTCCACTTT. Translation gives CASSPRLESPLHF.

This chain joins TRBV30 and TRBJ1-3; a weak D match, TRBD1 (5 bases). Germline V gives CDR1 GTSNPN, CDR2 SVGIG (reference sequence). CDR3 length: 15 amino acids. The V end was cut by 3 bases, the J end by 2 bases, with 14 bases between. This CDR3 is CAWSQPWGAGNTIYF. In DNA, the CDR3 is TGTGCCTGGAGCCAACCTTGGGGGGCTGGAAACACCATATATTTT.

The CDR3 DNA reads TGCGCCAGCAGCCCGCAAGGGACTCGGGGGGCAGATACGCAGTATTTT. Encoded protein: CASSPQGTRGADTQYF. The chain carries TRBV5-1 and TRBJ2-3; 7 bases fit TRBD2. V gave up 4 bases and J gave up 4 bases; unmatched junction bases: 12. The CDR3 spans 16 residues. The germline V gene has CDR1 SGHRS and CDR2 YFSETQ. The complete variable domain, with remaining parts taken from reference TRBV5-1 and TRBJ2-3, reads KAGVTQTPRYLIKTRGQQVTLSCSPISGHRSVSWYQQTPGQGLQFLFEYFSETQRNKGNFPGRFSGRQFSNSRSEMNVSTLELGDSALYLCASSPQGTRGADTQYFGPGTRLTVL.

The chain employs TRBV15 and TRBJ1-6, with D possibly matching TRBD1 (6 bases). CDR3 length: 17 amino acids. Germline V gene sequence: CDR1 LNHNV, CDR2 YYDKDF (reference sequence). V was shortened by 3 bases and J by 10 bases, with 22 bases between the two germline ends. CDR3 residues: CATSRAAVQGLRSPLHF. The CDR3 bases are TGTGCCACCAGCAGGGCCGCAGTACAGGGTTTAAGATCACCCCTCCACTTT.

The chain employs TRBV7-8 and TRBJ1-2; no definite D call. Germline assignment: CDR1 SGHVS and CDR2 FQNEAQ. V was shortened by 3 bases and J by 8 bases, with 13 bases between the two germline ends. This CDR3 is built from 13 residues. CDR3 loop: CASSLETTLGYTF. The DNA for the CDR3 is TGTGCCAGCAGCTTGGAGACCACCCTAGGCTACACCTTC.